Listed here is a single TCR beta chain. The data derive from a study of blood T cell repertoires in COVID-19. The CDR3 loop spans 14 amino acids. Trimming shortened V by 5 bases and J by 3 bases, and 13 bases separated the two germline ends. Germline CDR1 and CDR2: MNHEY and SMNVEV (reference sequence). In terms of age and location, participants ranged from roughly 18 to 100 years and lived in about two dozen US areas. The study assigned cohorts using participant-reported clinical history. Here immunoSEQ multiplex PCR was the method, and the copy in TCRdb shows in-frame clones only, minus some. The sample consists of hundreds of thousands of clones, 65% to 85% of them appearing once.

The chain joins TRBV27 to TRBJ1-1, with D possibly being TRBD1 (6 bases). The specimen was PBMCs or T cells enriched from blood (not recorded which). The source of this sequence is a man aged 25 to 40 with acute COVID-19. CDR3 nucleotides: TGTGCCAGCAGTGCCCCGGACAGATACACTGAAGCTTTCTTT. As protein: CASSAPDRYTEAFF.